Detailed here is one TCR beta chain. In this sample, this clone turned up many times. Its cognate antigen has yet to be identified. Coverage ceases 3 residues before the CDR3 finishes, and the germline J gene fills in the end. The data derive from a study of T cell clonality in common variable immunodeficiency (dated by TCRdb to about 2015). Broader findings and caveats from the paper: CVID subjects shared fewer TCRbeta clones with each other than healthy controls did (p < 0.0001). The authors noted that sequencing repertoires of T cell subpopulations would be needed to clarify what caused the increased clonality in CVID. Fewer deletions and N-nucleotide insertions were reportedly observed in CVID TCRbeta sequences, and highly modified clones with 13 or more V deletions were reportedly absent from CVID TCRbeta sequences. Despite equal DNA input, controls averaged approximately 74,000 unique sequences per sample versus about 31,547 in CVID samples. TCRbeta clonality was higher in CVID subjects than in healthy controls (t-test p = 0.018), and the increase was most characteristic of about a third of subjects. Differences among patients in the CVID cohort limited the correlations between repertoire features and clinical complications.

Counted from cysteine to phenylalanine, this CDR3 has 15 amino acids. Shown are 36 bases from within the CDR3, in frame from base 1. CDR1 and CDR2 (KGHSH, LQKENI) derive from the germline V gene. V is shortened by 3 bases, J by 3 bases, and the region joining them spans 11 bases. For sequencing input, CVID and control samples contributed equivalent amounts of genomic DNA. For every sample, a 60 bp segment covering the rearranged TCRbeta CDR3 region was amplified and then sequenced. The immunoSEQ assay, a bias-corrected multiplex PCR with high-throughput sequencing, was employed for TCRbeta amplification. Concerning the study's data processing: Every unique nucleotide sequence was considered a clone and was annotated with V, D and J genes, copy number and frequency. Sequences were labeled productive if in frame, and non-productive if out of frame or containing stop codons. As previously described, clonality was computed from Shannon's entropy. The predicted amino acid sequences of productive clones were used to derive mean CDR3 Kyte-Doolittle hydropathy. Hierarchical clustering of scaled V gene usage was performed with the R hclust function using Manhattan distance and complete linkage. Sharing of clones by CDR3 amino acid sequence was evaluated through resampling of 12 repertoires per group over 100 rounds. The repertoires were searched for 55 to 75 published EBV-specific and roughly 240 published CMV-specific TCRbeta sequences. A couple of CVID samples that yielded fewer than 10,000 sequences were excluded from the analysis, so 40 to 50 CVID repertoires were retained. The source is immuneACCESS, and TCRdb retained only in-frame sequences with V and J called. Part of the clones is not carried over; for the studies checked, unresolved V genes explain less than half of this, and the remainder is unexplained. V, J and clone size were drawn from that table, and D and trimming were deduced from the DNA. For this sample, around 30,000 clones are listed, none of them singletons. The ten largest clones add up to about 27% of the sample.

CVID was diagnosed by standard criteria: serum IgG, IgA and/or IgM reduced below normal range, plus specific antibody deficiency. The CVID group comprised 40 to 45 subjects, 15 female and around 29 male, aged roughly 8 to 65 years with a mean age of about 40. Both CVID patients and healthy controls were predominantly of Caucasian heritage. At the time of study participation, every CVID subject had been on replacement immunoglobulin therapy for one year or longer. When blood was collected, none of the CVID subjects were ill or on immunomodulatory or immunosuppressive medication. Heparinized peripheral whole blood samples of roughly 5 to 8 ml were obtained from each donor. Genomic DNA from adults with common variable immune deficiency (CVID) and from healthy adult controls was used for sequencing of TCRbeta CDR3 repertoires. Diluted blood was density-centrifuged over Hypaque 1077 or Ficoll-Paque to isolate peripheral blood mononuclear cells. Genomic DNA was obtained from unsorted mononuclear cells through either Qiagen column purification or a centrifugation-based method.

This sequence was found in a human donor with common variable immunodeficiency. Source material: peripheral blood mononuclear cells. The chain is assembled from TRBV18 and TRBJ1-4; TRBD1 is a possible D gene, resting on 5 matching bases. The CDR3 has the sequence CASSPIGQSNEKLFF. CDR3 DNA (partial): TGTGCCAGCTCACCCATCGGACAATCTAATGAAAAA.